Shown below are 23 T cell receptor beta chains from a single sample sequenced in a study of blood T cell repertoires in COVID-19. The assay was immunoSEQ multiplex PCR, and TCRdb's table has in-frame clones only and misses some. The data show 300,000 to 500,000 clones, nearly 90% seen once. The sample consisted of PBMCs or T cells enriched from blood (not recorded which). These receptors were taken from a woman aged 40 to 55 with acute COVID-19.

The chain has TRBV7-9 and TRBJ2-2; TRBD1 matches 11 bases. J lost 4 bases, V lost 5 bases, and 6 bases had no gene match. CDR3 length: 16 residues. The germline V gene encodes CDR1 SEHNR and CDR2 FQNEAQ (reference sequence). The CDR3 region is CASSPRTGGTTGELFF. Written as DNA, the CDR3 is TGTGCCAGCAGCCCCAGGACAGGGGGCACCACCGGGGAGCTGTTTTTT.

The chain has TRBV19 and TRBJ2-7, with 7 bases that match TRBD1. The germline V gene encodes CDR1 LNHDA and CDR2 SQIVND (reference sequence). The CDR3 runs 14 residues. V dropped 7 bases and J dropped 5; count of bases not matched to a gene: 11. CDR3 sequence reads: CASKSRQGQNEQYF. In DNA, the CDR3 is TGTGCCAGTAAGTCCAGACAGGGCCAGAACGAGCAGTACTTC.

The chain carries TRBV2 and TRBJ1-2, with 7 bases that match TRBD1. The CDR3 runs 13 residues. The germline V gene has CDR1 SNHLY and CDR2 FYNNEI. J was trimmed by 3 bases and V by 6 bases; bases with no gene match: 4. CDR3 sequence (DNA): TGTGCCAGCAGGAGGGGGCAGGACTATGGCTACACCTTC. It yields the protein CASRRGQDYGYTF.

The chain links TRBV5-1 to TRBJ2-5, with D uncertain. The CDR3 loop spans 16 amino acids. V lost 0 bases and J lost 4, with 16 bases in between. Per germline, CDR1 SGHRS and CDR2 YFSETQ. The CDR3 loop is CASSLAIFGFGETQYF. CDR3 DNA: TGCGCCAGCAGCTTGGCCATATTCGGTTTTGGAGAGACCCAGTACTTC.

The chain couples TRBV5-4 to TRBJ1-1; 7 bases fit TRBD1. With 3 bases clipped from V and 6 bases from J, the junction kept 5 bases outside the gene matches. This CDR3 has 13 amino acids. Germline lookup yields CDR1 SGHNT and CDR2 YYREEE (reference sequence). The CDR3 bases are TGTGCCAGCAGCTACAGGGGAGGACCTGAAGCTTTCTTT. Residues: CASSYRGGPEAFF. Full variable domain (remainder filled in from reference TRBV5-4 and TRBJ1-1): ETGVTQSPTHLIKTRGQQVTLRCSSQSGHNTVSWYQQALGQGPQFIFQYYREEENGRGNFPPRFSGLQFPNYSSELNVNALELDDSALYLCASSYRGGPEAFFGQGTRLTVV.

The CDR3 nucleotides are TGTGCCAGCTCAGGACAGGGAAAGGATTCACCCCTCCACTTT. Protein sequence: CASSGQGKDSPLHF. The genes are TRBV18 and TRBJ1-6, with TRBD1 matching 8 bases. The germline V gene has CDR1 KGHSH and CDR2 LQKENI. V dropped 5 bases and J dropped 8; count of bases not matched to a gene: 5. CDR3 length: 14 residues.

The chain is built from TRBV2 and TRBJ1-2; D is possibly TRBD1 (5 bases). CDR1 and CDR2 (germline): SNHLY, FYNNEI. V lost 3 bases and J 0 bases, leaving 5 bases between the germline ends. The CDR3 covers 13 residues. The CDR3 DNA sequence: TGTGCCAGCAGTGACAGGGCTAACTATGGCTACACCTTC. It codes for CASSDRANYGYTF.

The chain carries TRBV25-1 and TRBJ2-7, with a possible D match to TRBD1 (6 bases). The CDR3 spans 15 residues. V was trimmed by 3 bases and J by 5 bases, leaving 17 bases between them. Germline V lookup: CDR1 MGHDK, CDR2 SYGVNS. This chain's CDR3 is CASSDFPGAVNEQYF. The CDR3 nucleotides are TGTGCCAGCAGTGATTTCCCAGGGGCGGTAAACGAGCAGTACTTC.

This clone showed up just a few times. This chain links TRBV7-9 with TRBJ2-7, with D unclear. The CDR3 covers 14 residues. The V gene's germline CDR1 is SEHNR and CDR2 FQNEAQ (reference sequence). V lost 0 bases, J lost 2 bases, and 8 bases lay in between. The CDR3 region is CASSLATPPYEQYF. The DNA of the CDR3 is TGTGCCAGCAGCTTAGCAACACCTCCCTACGAGCAGTACTTC.

This sequence joins TRBV6-1 and TRBJ1-6; D not certain. CDR3 size: 12 residues. Germline CDR1 is MNHNS and CDR2 is SASEGT. V was shortened by 0 bases and J by 11 bases, with 5 bases between the two germline ends. CDR3 DNA: TGTGCCAGCAGTGAAGCGAGGACACCCCTCCACTTT. This codes for CASSEARTPLHF.

The chain couples TRBV24-1 to TRBJ2-1; 8 bases line up with TRBD1. The V segment lost 4 bases and the J segment 9 bases; nucleotides outside the gene matches: 4. The CDR3 is made up of 13 amino acids. Germline V lookup: CDR1 KGHDR, CDR2 SFDVKD. CDR3 residues: CATSDPDRAEQFF. Here the CDR3 DNA reads TGTGCCACCAGTGACCCGGACAGGGCTGAGCAGTTCTTC.

The sample holds one count of this clone. The chain uses TRBV6-1 and TRBJ1-2; 8 bases line up with TRBD1. This CDR3 has 16 amino acids. V shed 0 bases, J shed 4 bases, and the junction held 7 bases outside the gene matches. Germline loops: CDR1 MNHNS, CDR2 SASEGT. DNA for the CDR3: TGTGCCAGCAGTGAAGCAGGACAGGGAAAACGCTATGGCTACACCTTC. Translating it yields CASSEAGQGKRYGYTF.

The rearrangement links TRBV4-1 to TRBJ1-2, with a weak D call TRBD1 (5 bases). V lost 7 bases to trimming and J lost 6 bases, with 6 bases between them. The germline V gene has CDR1 MGHRA and CDR2 YSYEKL. The CDR3 has 10 amino acids. The CDR3 here is CASKGDGYTF. CDR3 DNA sequence: TGCGCCAGCAAAGGGGATGGCTACACCTTC.

The chain couples TRBV3-1 (or the pseudogene TRBV3-2) to TRBJ1-3; possibly TRBD1 for D (5 bases). There are 15 residues in the CDR3. The germline gives CDR1 LGHDT, CDR2 YNNKEL (reference sequence). The germline V and J ends were trimmed by 4 bases and 2 bases, with 12 bases remaining between them. The CDR3, as DNA: TGTGCCAGCAGCCCTACCGGGGGTCCTGGAAACACCATATATTTT. The encoded protein is CASSPTGGPGNTIYF.

The genes are TRBV19 and TRBJ1-6, with unresolved D. The CDR3 length is 14 residues. Trimming pared 1 base from V and 8 bases from J, leaving 9 bases between. Per the germline V gene, CDR1 is LNHDA and CDR2 is SQIVND (reference sequence). CDR3 residues: CASSIGAGDSPLHF. The CDR3 nucleotides read TGTGCCAGTAGTATAGGGGCGGGCGATTCACCCCTCCACTTT.

This chain joins TRBV9 and TRBJ2-2; D is possibly TRBD2 (6 bases). The V gene lost 0 bases and the J gene lost 4 bases, with 10 bases spanning the gap. The CDR3 runs to 15 residues. CDR1 and CDR2 (germline): SGDLS, YYNGEE. The CDR3 DNA reads as TGTGCCAGCAGCGTAGTTGGGCGGGGCACCGGGGAGCTGTTTTTT. Translation gives CASSVVGRGTGELFF. The complete variable domain, with remaining parts taken from reference TRBV9 and TRBJ2-2, reads DSGVTQTPKHLITATGQRVTLRCSPRSGDLSVYWYQQSLDQGLQFLIQYYNGEERAKGNILERFSAQQFPDLHSELNLSSLELGDSALYFCASSVVGRGTGELFFGEGSRLTVL.

V usage is TRBV6-5 and J usage is TRBJ1-5, with a weak D call TRBD1 (6 bases). The CDR3 runs 15 residues. V lost 5 bases, J lost 5 bases, and 16 bases lay in between. Germline lookup yields CDR1 MNHEY and CDR2 SVGAGI. The CDR3 sequence is CASSPGTPLHQPQHF. In DNA form, the CDR3 reads TGTGCCAGCAGTCCCGGGACACCGTTACATCAGCCCCAGCATTTT.

This clone was detected once. The chain employs TRBV7-9 and TRBJ1-3; D not certain. V was trimmed by 5 bases and J by 2 bases, leaving 13 bases between them. Germline CDR1 SEHNR, CDR2 FQNEAQ (reference sequence). The CDR3 extends over 15 amino acids. In DNA form, the CDR3 reads TGTGCCAGCAGCCCATGGGGAGTGACTGGAAACACCATATATTTT. Translated: CASSPWGVTGNTIYF.

The chain recombines TRBV7-6 with TRBJ1-1; D is possibly TRBD1 (6 bases). V was trimmed by 0 bases and J by 8 bases, leaving 10 bases between them. The CDR3 length is 13 residues. CDR1 and CDR2 from the germline V gene are SGHVS and FNYEAQ. As DNA, the CDR3 is TGTGCCAGCAGCTTAGCGAACGACAGGGAAGCTTTCTTT. Protein sequence: CASSLANDREAFF.

This clone was recorded only once. The chain recombines TRBV19 with TRBJ1-6, with 10 bases identical to TRBD1. The CDR3 length is 18 residues. J lost 0 bases, V lost 6 bases, and 8 bases had no gene match. CDR1 is LNHDA, CDR2 SQIVND, per germline (reference sequence). CDR3 protein: CASSRDRGGSSYNSPLHF. CDR3 nucleotide sequence: TGTGCCAGTAGCCGGGACAGGGGCGGGAGCTCCTATAATTCACCCCTCCACTTT.

The chain has TRBV19 and TRBJ1-1; D perhaps matches TRBD1 (5 bases). This CDR3 has 15 amino acids. Germline V gene sequence: CDR1 LNHDA, CDR2 SQIVND (reference sequence). V gave up 5 bases and J gave up 0 bases, with 13 bases separating them. CDR3 sequence reads: CASSGGGWVNTEAFF. Written as DNA, the CDR3 is TGTGCCAGTAGTGGGGGAGGTTGGGTGAACACTGAAGCTTTCTTT.

The rearrangement uses TRBV7-2 and TRBJ2-3; 11 bases line up with TRBD2. V trimming: 3 bases; J trimming: 5 bases; junction bases outside the gene matches: 7. CDR1 and CDR2 (germline): SGHTA, FQGNSA. The CDR3 consists of 16 residues. The CDR3 sequence is CASSFTSGGVEDTQYF. Here the CDR3 DNA reads TGTGCCAGCAGCTTTACTAGCGGGGGTGTTGAAGATACGCAGTATTTT.

V and J are TRBV5-1 and TRBJ1-2, with D perhaps TRBD1 (5 bases). V lost 7 bases, J lost 1 base, and 14 bases lay in between. There are 14 residues in the CDR3. Germline values: CDR1 SGHRS, CDR2 YFSETQ. CDR3 in amino acids: CASSQGRINYGYTF. As DNA, the CDR3 is TGCGCCAGCTCCCAGGGCAGGATTAACTATGGCTACACCTTC.